Presented here are 7 T cell receptor beta chains from one specimen sequenced in a study of cytomegalovirus exposure and HLA in healthy donors. The PCR was carried out with 60 Vbeta primers and 13 Jbeta primers. Profiled with immunoSEQ multiplex PCR; TCRdb holds only in-frame clones, not every one. The sample yields 90,000 to 100,000 clones, 65% seen once. Sequenced material: PBMCs. Source of these receptors: a boy between 5 and 17 years old in good health and CMV-seropositive.

J is TRBJ1-1 and V is TRBV9; D may be TRBD1 (5 bases). This CDR3 spans 16 amino acids. Trimming pared 8 bases from V and 6 bases from J, leaving 26 bases between. Germline CDR1 and CDR2: SGDLS and YYNGEE. CDR3 nucleotides: TGTGCCAGTAGTCGATGGGGGGGAGAACGGGACCCTGAAGCTTTCTTT. As protein: CASSRWGGERDPEAFF. Supplemented by reference TRBV9 and TRBJ1-1, the full variable domain reads DSGVTQTPKHLITATGQRVTLRCSPRSGDLSVYWYQQSLDQGLQFLIQYYNGEERAKGNILERFSAQQFPDLHSELNLSSLELGDSALYFCASSRWGGERDPEAFFGQGTRLTVV.

This clone was observed a handful of times. The chain combines TRBV6-4 with TRBJ2-1, with TRBD1 matching 7 bases. The germline CDR1 and CDR2 sequences are MRHNA and SNTAGT. The CDR3 consists of 15 residues. The J segment lost 9 bases and the V segment lost 4 bases, leaving 12 bases of the junction unmatched. The CDR3 is CASSGDSGRPAEQFF. The CDR3, as DNA: TGTGCCAGCAGTGGGGACAGTGGGCGTCCCGCTGAGCAGTTCTTC.

The V and J genes are TRBV6-1 and TRBJ2-1; 10 bases agree with TRBD2. Germline V CDR1 and CDR2: MNHNS, SASEGT. V lost 6 bases to trimming and J lost 9 bases; unmatched junction nucleotides: 8. The CDR3 covers 14 residues. The CDR3 sequence is CASRTGTSDREQFF. The DNA for the CDR3 is TGTGCCAGCAGAACAGGGACTAGCGATCGTGAGCAGTTCTTC.

The chain joins TRBV27 to TRBJ2-1, with TRBD2 identical over 7 bases. With V trimmed by 2 bases and J by 14 bases, 12 bases remained unmatched. The CDR3 extends over 14 amino acids. Germline loops: CDR1 MNHEY, CDR2 SMNVEV (reference sequence). CDR3 in DNA: TGTGCCAGCAGTTTAGCGGGGGTTCGGCGGTTGGAGTTCTTC. It encodes CASSLAGVRRLEFF.

In this sample, this clone turned up once. The chain is built from TRBV5-1 and TRBJ2-5; weak D call: TRBD2 (6 bases). Germline CDR1 and CDR2: SGHRS and YFSETQ. The CDR3 totals 14 residues. Deletions cut 6 bases from V and 5 bases from J, with 17 bases between. CDR3: CASTLVEGSETQYF. The CDR3 DNA follows: TGCGCCAGCACCCTAGTGGAGGGTTCCGAGACCCAGTACTTC.

Comment on this clone: An end of the junction differs from the germline gene, which may be a read error. This chain links TRBV5-4 with TRBJ1-5; the match to TRBD1 covers 7 bases. Germline V gene lookup returns CDR1 SGHNT and CDR2 YYREEE (reference sequence). The CDR3 covers 16 residues. The CDR3 sequence: CASSSKPGTDNQPQNF. CDR3 DNA sequence: TGTGCCAGCAGCTCTAAACCTGGGACAGATAATCAGCCCCAGAATTTT.

The chain combines TRBV7-2 with TRBJ2-3; 13 positions match TRBD2. V lost 4 bases, J lost 0 bases, and 7 bases stayed unmatched. The germline gives CDR1 SGHTA, CDR2 FQGNSA. The CDR3 runs 18 residues. DNA of the CDR3: TGTGCCAGCAGCTCTTATGGACTAGCGGGAGTGAGCACAGATACGCAGTATTTT. Its translation is CASSSYGLAGVSTDTQYF.